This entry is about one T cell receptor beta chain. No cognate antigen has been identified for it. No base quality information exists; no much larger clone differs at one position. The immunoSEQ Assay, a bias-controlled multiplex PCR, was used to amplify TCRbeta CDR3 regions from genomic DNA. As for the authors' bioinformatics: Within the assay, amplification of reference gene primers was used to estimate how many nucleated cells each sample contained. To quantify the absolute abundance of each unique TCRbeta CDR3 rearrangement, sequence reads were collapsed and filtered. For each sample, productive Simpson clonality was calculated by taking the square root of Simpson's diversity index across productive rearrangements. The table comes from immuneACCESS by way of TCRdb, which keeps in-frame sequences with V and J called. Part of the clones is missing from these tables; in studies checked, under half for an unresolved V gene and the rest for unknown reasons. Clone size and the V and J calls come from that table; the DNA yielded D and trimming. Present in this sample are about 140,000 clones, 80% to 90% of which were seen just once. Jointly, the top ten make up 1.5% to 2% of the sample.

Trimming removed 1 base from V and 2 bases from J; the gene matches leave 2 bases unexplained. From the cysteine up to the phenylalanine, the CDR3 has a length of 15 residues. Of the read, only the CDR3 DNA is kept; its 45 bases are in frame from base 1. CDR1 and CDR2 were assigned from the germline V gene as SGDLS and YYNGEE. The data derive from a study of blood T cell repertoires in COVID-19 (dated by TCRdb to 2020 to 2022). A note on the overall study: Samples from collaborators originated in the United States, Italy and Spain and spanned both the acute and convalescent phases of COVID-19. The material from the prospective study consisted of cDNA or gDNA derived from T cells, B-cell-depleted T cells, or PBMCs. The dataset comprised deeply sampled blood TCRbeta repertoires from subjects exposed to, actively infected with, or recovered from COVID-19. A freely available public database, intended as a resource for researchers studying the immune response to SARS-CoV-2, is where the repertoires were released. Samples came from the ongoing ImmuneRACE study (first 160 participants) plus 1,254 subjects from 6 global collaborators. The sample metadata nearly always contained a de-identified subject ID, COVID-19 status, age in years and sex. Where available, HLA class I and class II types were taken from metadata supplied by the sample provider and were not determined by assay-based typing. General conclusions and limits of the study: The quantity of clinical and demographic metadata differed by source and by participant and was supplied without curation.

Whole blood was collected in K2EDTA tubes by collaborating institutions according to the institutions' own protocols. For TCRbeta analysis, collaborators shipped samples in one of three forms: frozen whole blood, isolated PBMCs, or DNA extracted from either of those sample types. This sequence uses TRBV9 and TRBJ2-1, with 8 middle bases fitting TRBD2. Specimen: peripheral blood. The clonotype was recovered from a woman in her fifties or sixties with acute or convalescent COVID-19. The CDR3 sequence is CASSVSAGAYNEQFF. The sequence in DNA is TGTGCCAGCAGCGTATCAGCGGGGGCCTACAATGAGCAGTTCTTC.